A single T cell receptor beta chain is shown here with its context. Deletions cut 4 bases from V and 2 bases from J, with 14 bases between. Germline CDR1 SGHTA, CDR2 FQGNSA. This CDR3 has 16 amino acids. Measured with immunoSEQ multiplex PCR; TCRdb has only the in-frame clones, and not every one. The data hold approximately 190,000 clones, with nearly 85% observed a single time. The sample belongs to a study of blood T cell repertoires in COVID-19. Study background: Researchers got acute and convalescent COVID-19 samples from the United States, Italy and Spain.

The sequence came from a woman in her 30s with acute or convalescent COVID-19. The source material was peripheral blood. This chain connects TRBV7-2 to TRBJ2-2; D might be TRBD2 (7 bases). CDR3 in DNA: TGTGCCAGCAGCTCACGGGGGGCCCTAAACACCGGGGAGCTGTTTTTT. Its protein is CASSSRGALNTGELFF.